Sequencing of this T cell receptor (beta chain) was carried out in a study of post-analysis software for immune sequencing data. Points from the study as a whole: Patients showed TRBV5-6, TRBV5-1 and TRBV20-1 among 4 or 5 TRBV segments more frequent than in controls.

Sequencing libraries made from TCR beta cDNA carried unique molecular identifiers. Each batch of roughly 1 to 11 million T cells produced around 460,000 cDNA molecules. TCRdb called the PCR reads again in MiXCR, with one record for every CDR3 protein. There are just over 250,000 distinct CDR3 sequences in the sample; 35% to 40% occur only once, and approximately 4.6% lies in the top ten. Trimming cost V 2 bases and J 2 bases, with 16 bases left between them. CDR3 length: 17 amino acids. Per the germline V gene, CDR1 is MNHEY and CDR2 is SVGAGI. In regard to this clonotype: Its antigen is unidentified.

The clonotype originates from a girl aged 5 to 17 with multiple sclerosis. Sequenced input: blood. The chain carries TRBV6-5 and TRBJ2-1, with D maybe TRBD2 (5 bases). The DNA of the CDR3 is TGTGCCAGCAGTTACCGGCCCGGGATTAGGGCCTACAATGAGCAGTTCTTC. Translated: CASSYRPGIRAYNEQFF.